This paragraph reports one TCR beta chain. Its antigen remains unidentified. The data belong to a study of T cell responses to AZD1222 COVID-19 vaccine. Overall study context: Recipients boosted at about 4 weeks or about 12 weeks are pooled. Overall study findings and caveats: Targeting of unmutated variant regions was reportedly seen in nearly half of spike-specific TCRs. Vaccine-related CD4 TCRs covered spike, predominating at 160-218 and 743-854. Clonal diversity was possibly underestimated; the donors were predominantly white British and more often female.

CDR1 and CDR2 (germline): SGHDN, FVKESK. CDR3 length: 15 amino acids. The V segment lost 3 bases and the J segment 8 bases; nucleotides outside the gene matches: 8. Method: immunoSEQ multiplex PCR; TCRdb's copy keeps in-frame clones and lacks some. The repertoire includes about 100,000 clones, about 92% of them detected once, and around 1.2% sits in the top ten. The rearrangement uses TRBV14 and TRBJ1-4; 8 bases are a match to TRBD1. The sample in question was peripheral blood, obtained on day 0 of AZD1222 vaccination. This receptor was taken from an adult in good health. In DNA, the CDR3 is TGTGCCAGCAGCCAGTTCGGACAGGGCAGCGAAAAACTGTTTTTT. Amino acid sequence: CASSQFGQGSEKLFF.